These T cell receptor beta chains were read from a single sample in a study of T-cell reconstitution after alpha-beta-depleted transplantation in children. Each CDR3 protein is one row after TCRdb ran MiXCR on the PCR reads. The sample has 90,000 to 100,000 distinct CDR3 sequences; about 22% are singletons. The sample here was PBMCs, taken before TCRalphabeta/CD19-depleted stem cell transplant. The origin of the receptors is a boy aged 2 to 10 with acute lymphoblastic leukemia, due to receive a stem cell transplant. CDR3s include the opening cysteine and the closing phenylalanine or tryptophan.

j_call | v_call | cdr3_length | cdr3_aa
TRBJ2-3 | TRBV5-1 | 14 | CASRTTSGPDTQYF
TRBJ1-1 | TRBV5-1 | 13 | CASSSLQGTEAFF
TRBJ2-5 | TRBV28 | 15 | CASSTTTGQWETQYF
TRBJ2-5 | TRBV7-9 | 15 | CASSLITSQGETQYF
TRBJ2-3 | TRBV28 | 17 | CASSSPYGLAVADTQYF
TRBJ2-1 | TRBV12-3/TRBV12-4 | 15 | CASSPAEREYNEQFF
TRBJ2-3 | TRBV7-9 | 14 | CASSLHTNTDTQYF
TRBJ1-1 | TRBV7-7 | 13 | CASSLDWGTEAFF
TRBJ2-7 | TRBV5-1 | 15 | CASSPEGGGPYEQYF
TRBJ2-1 | TRBV29-1 | 14 | CSVEARSSYNEQFF
TRBJ2-1 | TRBV2 | 15 | CASSTEKGPVGEQFF
TRBJ2-5 | TRBV5-1 | 14 | CASSIIDRMETQYF
TRBJ2-7 | TRBV20-1 | 14 | CSALPGTVTYEQYF
TRBJ2-1 | TRBV9 | 16 | CASSALVGSGYNEQFF
TRBJ2-5 | TRBV5-5 | 17 | CASSLVPIGRGRETQYF
TRBJ2-3 | TRBV11-3 | 15 | CASSPRQGATDTQYF
TRBJ2-5 | TRBV29-1 | 11 | CSVSLWETQYF
TRBJ2-7 | TRBV6-5 | 15 | CASSYSNTGVYEQYF
TRBJ2-1 | TRBV7-9 | 15 | CASSFGDPSYNEQFF
TRBJ2-7 | TRBV5-8 | 15 | CASSLFSGGFYEQYF
TRBJ2-3 | TRBV3-1 | 14 | CASSPSGTIGTQYF
TRBJ2-6 | TRBV6-2/TRBV6-3 | 15 | CASTFRGAGANVLTF
TRBJ2-5 | TRBV3-1 | 14 | CASSQRKSAETQYF
TRBJ2-4 | TRBV5-4 | 16 | CASSTPQGEAKNIQYF
TRBJ1-5 | TRBV20-1 | 12 | CSARQGGQPQHF
TRBJ2-7 | TRBV12-5 | 12 | CASGLGNYEQYF
TRBJ1-2 | TRBV12-3/TRBV12-4 | 13 | CASSWGPGSGYTF
TRBJ2-1 | TRBV29-1 | 12 | CSVVRGPNEQFF
TRBJ2-5 | TRBV11-2 | 15 | CASSLGHGVGETQYF
TRBJ2-2 | TRBV5-4 | 16 | CASSLLGKVGTGELFF
TRBJ2-7 | TRBV14 | 17 | CASSQGLVGLAEIEQYF
TRBJ2-1 | TRBV29-1 | 17 | CSVEDIHTRRTLNEQFF
TRBJ2-7 | TRBV29-1 | 15 | CSVKGTSGTGLEQYF
TRBJ2-3 | TRBV9 | 14 | CASSVSGAADTQYF
TRBJ2-5 | TRBV19 | 12 | CASSDQKETQYF
TRBJ2-2 | TRBV18 | 15 | CASSSRTSGAGELFF
TRBJ2-7 | TRBV28 | 15 | CASSFPSGDSYEQYF
TRBJ2-7 | TRBV6-2/TRBV6-3 | 15 | CASSSAGTASYEQYF
TRBJ1-1 | TRBV5-1 | 15 | CASSRSQGGNTEAFF
TRBJ1-3 | TRBV6-1 | 13 | CASSGGLGNTIYF
TRBJ1-4 | TRBV3-1 | 16 | CASSQYSMVRSEKLFF
TRBJ1-5 | TRBV5-1 | 15 | CASSSSGEWNQPQHF
TRBJ2-1 | TRBV14 | 12 | CASSQEGRLQFF
TRBJ2-1 | TRBV27 | 12 | CASPLSRNEQFF
TRBJ1-1 | TRBV12-3/TRBV12-4 | 14 | CASGNRDRGTEAFF
TRBJ2-7 | TRBV7-9 | 12 | CASSPSSYEQYF
TRBJ2-1 | TRBV20-1 | 13 | CSANSDPYNEQFF
TRBJ1-5 | TRBV5-5 | 15 | CASSLEGAREQPQHF
TRBJ2-1 | TRBV29-1 | 11 | CSAGQGGEQFF
TRBJ2-3 | TRBV15 | 17 | CATSRDVSSGGTDTQYF
TRBJ2-3 | TRBV29-1 | 12 | CSAKRDTDTQYF
TRBJ1-1 | TRBV29-1 | 12 | CSLTLRTDFAFF
TRBJ1-2 | TRBV7-2 | 12 | CASRYSGDGYTF
TRBJ2-7 | TRBV5-6 | 16 | CASSFQPDRSSYEQYF
TRBJ2-4 | TRBV12-3/TRBV12-4 | 16 | CASSPASLIAKNIQYF
TRBJ2-5 | TRBV11-1 | 18 | CASSPGTSGGAAQETQYF
TRBJ1-4 | TRBV29-1 | 12 | CSVEQGPEKLFF
TRBJ2-7 | TRBV5-4 | 15 | CASSLTSGYDYEQYF
TRBJ1-5 | TRBV6-2/TRBV6-3 | 14 | CASSYSRVYQPQHF
TRBJ2-1 | TRBV12-3/TRBV12-4 | 15 | CASSLSLAEGPEQFF